This T cell receptor beta chain derives from a study of blood T cells in healthy people across ages. Primed by a sample-barcoded 5' primer and a J-beta primer mix, a second PCR proceeded for 7 to 11 cycles. TCRdb called the 5' RACE reads again in MiXCR, with one record for every CDR3 protein. Of about 800,000 distinct CDR3 sequences listed, about 45% are singletons. This TCR came from a man older than 75 in good health. Material for sequencing was blood.

Here the CDR3 DNA reads TGCAGTGCTAGAGATTTTGGGGGAGCGAACACCGGGGAGCTGTTTTTT. This encodes CSARDFGGANTGELFF. This chain joins TRBV20-1 and TRBJ2-2; D may be TRBD1 or TRBD2 (5 bases each). This CDR3 is 16 amino acids long. The germline V gene encodes CDR1 DFQATT and CDR2 SNEGSKA (reference sequence). V was trimmed by 0 bases and J by 0 bases, leaving 11 bases between them.